This TCR beta chain originates from a study of vaccination and CD4 T cells after COVID-19 (dated 2022 in TCRdb). About the investigation overall: SARS-CoV-2 positivity had been established in the convalescent patients by nasal swab PCR, and mild disease was recorded in several of these patients and severe disease in one. The convalescent cohort comprised six males and four females, including two Hispanic individuals, seven Caucasians, two Asians and one multiracial person. Participants got two doses of the Pfizer-BioNTech BNT162b2 vaccine (n=8) or two doses of the Moderna mRNA-1273 vaccine (n=2). Post-COVID blood samples were collected from convalescent patients a median of roughly 100 days after diagnosis, with a range of about 30 to 161 days. Post-vaccine blood samples were obtained a median of around 67 days after the second vaccine dose, with a range of roughly 12 to 250 days. Culture stimuli were overlapping spike peptide pools from SARS-CoV-2 and from the common cold coronaviruses HCoV-NL63, HCoV-OC43 and HCoV-229E. In control cultures, a CEFX viral epitope pool was used as positive control, an HIV-1 Nef peptide pool was used as negative control, or no peptide was added. In 10 COVID-19 convalescent patients and several infection-naive healthy vaccine recipients, researchers compared the spike-specific CD4+ TCR repertoire from before mRNA vaccination with the repertoire from after.

This sample's treatment or condition label indicates: roughly 10-day PBMC culture with coronavirus spike peptide pools or control peptides (ViraFEST assay). The ViraFEST assay was used in the study, in which antigen-specific T cells were expanded with peptide pools and expanded clonotypes were subsequently identified by TCR sequencing. The positive SARS-CoV-2 PCR tests of the convalescent patients were dated from March to December 2020, before the Alpha, Beta and Delta variants emerged in the United States. Under 2.5 million PBMCs per well were cultured in IMDM with roughly 5.5% human AB serum and 8.5 to 10 IU/ml IL-2, plus 10 ug/ml peptide pools. Half of the culture medium was replaced with fresh IL-2-containing medium on days 3 and 7. Once the cells had been in culture for ten to eleven days, the EasySep CD4+ T cell isolation kit was used to isolate CD4+ T cells by negative selection. PBMCs were separated from whole blood using Ficoll-Paque Plus gradient centrifugation and then either used fresh or cryopreserved at -140C. Culture conditions were generally each tested in triplicate wells.

Libraries were prepared through PCR. At the Johns Hopkins FTIC core, DNA from the cultured CD4+ T cells underwent TCR sequencing with the Oncomine TCR Beta short-read assay. The QIAamp micro DNA kit was used to extract genomic DNA from the cultured CD4+ T cells. The Oncomine TCR Beta libraries from cultured CD4+ T cells were pooled using unique dual indexes and then sequenced on an Illumina iSeq 100. In the original analysis: Non-productive sequences were filtered out, and CDR3s that did not start with C, did not end with F or W, or were shorter than 7 amino acids were discarded. The MANAFEST web application identified antigen-specific clonotypes by comparing peptide-stimulated wells against reference wells and other culture wells. Positive clones required FDR below 0.05, an odds ratio above 5, and productive frequency above 0.1% in at least two of three replicate wells. A clonotype counted as cross-reactive if it showed significant expansion both in the SARS-CoV-2 spike wells and in at least one common cold coronavirus spike condition. Levenshtein distances (stringdist) and unrooted phylogenetic trees (ape) in R version 3.6.1 were used to assess CDR3 homology. Starting from the raw public reads, TCRdb applied fastp trimming at Q25, assembled clones with MiXCR and retained in-frame beta chains. A single entry per CDR3 protein holds the most common genes and DNA from its merged rows. TCRdb assigned the V and J calls; the authors' analysis was not used. A total of some 15,000 distinct CDR3 sequences appear in this sample, about 60% of them only once. Around 12% of the sample comes from the top ten.

Remarks on this clonotype: Which antigen it targets is not known. No much larger clonotype is one base removed from it; base qualities were not supplied.

Overall study results and their limits: Of the vaccine-specific clones in convalescent patients, 304 of 307, or nearly all, reacted only to SARS-CoV-2 spike and did not cross-react with common cold coronaviruses. The number of convalescent patients in the study was relatively small, and the study did not examine early timepoints following natural infection. In convalescent patients, a median around 83% of post-vaccine SARS-CoV-2-reactive clones were detected only after vaccination, and vaccine-specific priming was suggested by this finding. An increase in the median number of SARS-CoV-2-reactive clonotypes from 21 after infection to 38 after vaccination was observed, but the change was not found to be significant.

This sequence was found in a human donor who had recovered from COVID-19. Sequencing was performed on CD4+ T cells from blood, cultured in vitro.

DNA sequence: TGTGCCAGCAGCTTACCAGGGGTGCTGCGAGAGCAGTACTTC. The encoded protein is CASSLPGVLREQYF. This chain is built from TRBV7-2 and TRBJ2-7; TRBD1 is a possible D gene, resting on 6 matching bases. V was cut back by 2 bases and J by 7 bases, leaving a gap of 15 bases between them. CDR1 and CDR2 (SGHTA, FQGNSA) derive from the germline V gene. The CDR3 has 14 amino acids, counting the end cysteine and phenylalanine. Kept here is only the CDR3 DNA, which spans 42 bases and is read in frame from base 1.